The source of this TCR beta chain is a study of cytomegalovirus exposure and HLA in healthy donors. Study conclusions and caveats: TCR beta chains associated with HLA were, in a later analysis, more clonally expanded than equally common others. TCR beta V- and J-gene trimming was later associated with a missense DCLRE1C variant.

PCR was performed using 60 Vbeta and 13 Jbeta primers. The assay was immunoSEQ multiplex PCR, and TCRdb's table has in-frame clones only and misses some. In the table there are under 200,000 clones, roughly 77% of which are singletons. Germline V lookup: CDR1 LGHNA, CDR2 YSLEER. V lost 4 bases, J lost 10 bases, and 4 bases stayed unmatched. The CDR3 extends over 12 amino acids. To note about this clone: Its antigen is unidentified.

All donors participated as healthy donors of bone marrow. This receptor was taken from a young man in good health and CMV-seropositive. Specimen: PBMCs. The rearrangement links TRBV4-3 to TRBJ2-1, with 7 nucleotides matching TRBD1. In DNA, the CDR3 is TGCGCCAGCAGCCTTCCCAGGGGGGAGCAGTTCTTC. This sequence encodes CASSLPRGEQFF.